This TCR beta chain was sequenced during a study of CD4 T cells in relation to SARS-CoV-2 and coronaviruses. Turning to the study itself: TCR beta CDR3s were sequenced after approximately ten-day antigen culture of PBMCs.

Trimming removed 2 bases from V and 0 bases from J, with 8 bases in between. The germline V gene has CDR1 SNHLY and CDR2 FYNNEI. This CDR3 has 16 residues. General study findings and limits: Samples before the pandemic and after infection were not matched within any donor. This crossreactivity analysis covered spike protein alone, no other viral proteins.

Libraries were prepared by immunoSEQ multiplex PCR; TCRdb keeps only in-frame clonotypes and omits some of them. The top ten hold approximately 30% of the sample, which has 25,000 or so clones, around 76% seen once. The unexposed donors gave CD4+ T cells in about 2011-2019, prior to COVID-19. Isolation of CD4+ T cells took place after 10 days in culture. Cultures received half-medium IL-2 refreshes on days 3 and 7. Notes on this clone: The antigen is unknown.

The chain has TRBV2 and TRBJ2-6, with D possibly being TRBD1 (6 bases). What was sequenced was CD4+ T cells from PBMCs, cultured in vitro. The sequence derives from a human donor in good health. The CDR3 DNA is TGTGCCAGCAGTGAACAGGGGAGCTCTGGGGCCAACGTCCTGACTTTC. This encodes CASSEQGSSGANVLTF.